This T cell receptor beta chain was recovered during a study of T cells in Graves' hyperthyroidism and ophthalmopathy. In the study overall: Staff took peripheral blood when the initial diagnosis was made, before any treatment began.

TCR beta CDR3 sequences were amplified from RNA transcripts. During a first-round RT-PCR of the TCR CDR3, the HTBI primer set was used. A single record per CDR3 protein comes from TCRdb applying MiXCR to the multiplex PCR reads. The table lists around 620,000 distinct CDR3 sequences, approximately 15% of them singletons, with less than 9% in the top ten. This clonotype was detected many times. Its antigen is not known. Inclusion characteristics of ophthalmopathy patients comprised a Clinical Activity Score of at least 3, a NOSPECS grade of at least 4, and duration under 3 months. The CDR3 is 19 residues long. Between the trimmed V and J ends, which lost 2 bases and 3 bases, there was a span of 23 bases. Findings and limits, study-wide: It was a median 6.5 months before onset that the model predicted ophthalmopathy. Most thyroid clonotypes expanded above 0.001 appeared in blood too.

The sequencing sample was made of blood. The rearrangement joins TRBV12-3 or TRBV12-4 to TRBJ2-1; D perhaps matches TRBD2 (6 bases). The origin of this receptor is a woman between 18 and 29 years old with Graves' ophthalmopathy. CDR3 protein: CASSLRNRPRLGGYNEQFF. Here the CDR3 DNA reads TGTGCCAGCAGTTTACGGAACAGACCCCGACTAGGCGGCTACAATGAGCAGTTCTTC.